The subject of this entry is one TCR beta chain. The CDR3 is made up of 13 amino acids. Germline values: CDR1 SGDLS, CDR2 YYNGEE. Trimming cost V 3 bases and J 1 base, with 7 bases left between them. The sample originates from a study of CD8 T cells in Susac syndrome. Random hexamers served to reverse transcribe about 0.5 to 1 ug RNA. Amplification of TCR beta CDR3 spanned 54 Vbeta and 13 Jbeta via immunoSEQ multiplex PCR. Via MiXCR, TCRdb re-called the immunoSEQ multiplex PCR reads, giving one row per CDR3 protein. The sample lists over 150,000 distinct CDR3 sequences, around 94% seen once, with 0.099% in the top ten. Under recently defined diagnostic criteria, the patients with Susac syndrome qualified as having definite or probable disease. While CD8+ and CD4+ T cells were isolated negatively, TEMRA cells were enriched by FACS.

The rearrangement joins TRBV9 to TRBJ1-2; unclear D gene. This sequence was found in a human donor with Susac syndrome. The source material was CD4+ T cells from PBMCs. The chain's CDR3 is CASSGGINYGYTF. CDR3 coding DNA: TGTGCCAGCAGCGGCGGGATTAACTATGGCTACACCTTC.